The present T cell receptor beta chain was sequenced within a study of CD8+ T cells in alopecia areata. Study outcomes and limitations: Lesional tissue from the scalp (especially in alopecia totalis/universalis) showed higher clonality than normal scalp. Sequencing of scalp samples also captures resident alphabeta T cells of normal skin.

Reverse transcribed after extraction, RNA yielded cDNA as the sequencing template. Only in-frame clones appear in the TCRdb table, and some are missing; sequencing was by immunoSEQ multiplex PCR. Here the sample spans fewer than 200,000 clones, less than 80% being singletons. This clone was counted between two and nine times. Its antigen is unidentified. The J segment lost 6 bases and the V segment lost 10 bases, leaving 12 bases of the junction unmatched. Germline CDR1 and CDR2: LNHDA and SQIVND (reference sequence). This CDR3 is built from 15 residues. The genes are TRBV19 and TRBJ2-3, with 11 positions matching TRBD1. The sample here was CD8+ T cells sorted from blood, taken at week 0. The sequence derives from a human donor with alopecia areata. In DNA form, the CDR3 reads TGTGCCACCCGAGGACAGGGGGCGGTTCGTGATACGCAGTATTTT. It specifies CATRGQGAVRDTQYF.